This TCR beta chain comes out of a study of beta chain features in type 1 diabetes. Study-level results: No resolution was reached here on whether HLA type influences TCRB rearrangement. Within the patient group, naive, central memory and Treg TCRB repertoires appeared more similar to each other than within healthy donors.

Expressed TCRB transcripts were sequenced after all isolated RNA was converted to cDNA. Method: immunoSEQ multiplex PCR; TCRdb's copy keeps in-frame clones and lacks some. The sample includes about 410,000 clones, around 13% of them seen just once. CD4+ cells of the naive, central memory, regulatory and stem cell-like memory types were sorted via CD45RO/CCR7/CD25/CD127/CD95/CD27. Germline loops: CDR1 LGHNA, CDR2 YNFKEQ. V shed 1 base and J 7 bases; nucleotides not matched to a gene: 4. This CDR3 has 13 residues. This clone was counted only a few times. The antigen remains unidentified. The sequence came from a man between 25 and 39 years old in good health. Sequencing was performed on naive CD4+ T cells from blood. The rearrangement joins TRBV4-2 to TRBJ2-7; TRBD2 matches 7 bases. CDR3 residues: CASSQGPREEQYV. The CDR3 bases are TGTGCCAGCAGCCAAGGCCCGCGGGAGGAGCAGTACGTC.